This T cell receptor beta chain comes out of a study of T cells after yellow fever vaccination. Study information: Fractions of limited cellularity were prepared by means of SMART-Seq v4 Ultra Low Input. General study results and limits: Peaking faster, on day 5 versus 15, the secondary response was nonetheless weaker. Post-booster samples contained most primary-vaccination clones (more than 95% CD4, approximately 88% CD8).

This clonotype was seen a few times. Its antigen is unknown. CDR1 and CDR2 (germline): SEHNR, FQNEAQ (reference sequence). The CDR3 contains 15 residues. Trimming took 0 bases from V and 3 from J; bases not matched to a gene: 2. They built TCR cDNA with 5'RACE template switching, a step that put in a universal primer site and UMIs. In TCRdb, the 5' RACE reads were re-called with MiXCR into one record per CDR3 protein. The table has around 100,000 distinct CDR3 sequences, approximately 5.5% seen once. This sequence joins TRBV7-9 and TRBJ2-7, with 10 bases fitting TRBD2. This specimen consisted of CD8+ T cells sorted from PBMCs, obtained 10 days after the yellow fever booster vaccination. The source of this sequence is a man aged 18 to 35 who received the YFV17D yellow fever vaccine. CDR3 in amino acids: CASSLASGGLYEQYV. The CDR3, as DNA: TGTGCCAGCAGCTTAGCTAGCGGGGGGCTCTACGAGCAGTACGTC.